This record covers a single TCR beta chain. Its antigen has not been determined. No qualities accompany the bases; no much larger clone lies one base away. The data stem from a study of CD8 T cells in Susac syndrome (dated by TCRdb to about 2019). General notes on the study: Among the sequenced Susac syndrome patients, 5 or 6 had clinically active disease and fewer than 10 were in clinical remission. At blood withdrawal, Susac syndrome patients were either therapy-naive, taking corticosteroids (in some cases with IVIg as well), or taking IVIg alone. The study used repertoire sequencing to test whether antigen drove CD8+ T cell activation and differentiation in Susac syndrome. The paper as a whole reports these results and caveats: The number of individuals in the TCR sequencing and HLA analysis was acknowledged as relatively small. In patients with Susac syndrome, the CD4+ T cell repertoire showed no detectable clonal expansion.

Peripheral blood CD8+ and CD4+ T cells from healthy donors, Susac syndrome patients and multiple sclerosis patients were profiled by high-throughput TCR beta sequencing. Recently defined diagnostic criteria for definite or probable disease were met by the Susac syndrome patients. CD8+ TEMRA cells were enriched by FACS, while bulk CD8+ and CD4+ T cells were purified by magnetic negative isolation. Blood was collected in EDTA tubes and processed within 24 hours, with PBMCs isolated through density gradient centrifugation. PBMCs destined for TCR sequencing were cryopreserved in liquid nitrogen and later thawed in a 37 °C water bath. The sorted or isolated CD4+, CD8+ and CD8+ TEMRA cells had a purity of 90% or higher. RNA was extracted using the RNeasy kit, and roughly 0.45 to 1 microgram was reverse transcribed with random hexamers. The immunoSEQ multiplex PCR assay, covering 54 Vbeta and 13 Jbeta segments, was used to amplify TCR beta CDR3 regions. PCR amplification bias was corrected by using a synthetic template baseline for primer optimization and computational correction. Per the authors' processing: Reads were annotated to V, D and J genes per IMGT and analyzed with immunoSEQ Analyzer, keeping only productive sequences. To calculate clonality, Shannon entropy was normalized by log2 of the number of productive unique sequences and then subtracted from one. For each patient and control, public and private clones were evaluated among the 100 most prevalent clones. Susac-specific clones were defined as absent from healthy and MS cohorts, 850 to 1,300 published viral clones and other ImmuneACCESS disease sequences. TCRdb handled the public reads itself, with Q25 trimming in fastp and clone calling in MiXCR, and kept productive beta chains. Each CDR3 protein gets just one entry, which takes the most common genes and DNA from the rows behind it. The V and J calls come from TCRdb's annotation, not from the publication. The sample includes approximately 180,000 distinct CDR3 sequences, with roughly 94% observed a single time. Of the sample, 0.095% to 0.1% falls within the top ten clones.

CDR1 SGHNT and CDR2 YYREEE are derived from the germline V gene (reference sequence). The CDR3 starts with the cysteine, ends with the phenylalanine, and has 15 residues. Only the CDR3 region is kept as DNA, spanning 45 bases read in frame from base 1. Germline trimming amounts to 6 bases on V and 6 bases on J, with 10 as the count of junction bases outside the gene matches. The chain uses TRBV5-4 and TRBJ1-1; TRBD1 agrees with 11 junctional bases. Sequenced sample: CD4+ T cells from PBMCs. The source of this sequence is a human donor with Susac syndrome. The CDR3: CASTLGQGGNPEAFF. The bases read TGTGCCAGCACCCTGGGACAGGGGGGCAACCCTGAAGCTTTCTTT.